The 30 T cell receptor beta chains in this list originate from one sample, sequenced in a study of neoadjuvant anti-PD-1 for oral cavity cancer. Generated by immunoSEQ multiplex PCR, the TCRdb table keeps only in-frame clones and is missing some. The data hold 84,000 or so clones, with 84% observed a single time. The specimen was PBMCs, collected before nivolumab (anti-PD-1) treatment. Receptor source: a person between 40 and 79 years old with oral cavity squamous cell carcinoma.

The CDR3 sequence: CASSPLRLEEQYF. The CDR3 DNA reads TGTGCCAGCAGCCCGCTGCGCTTGGAGGAGCAGTACTTC. The chain links TRBV6-6 to TRBJ2-7; no firm D call. Germline V CDR1 and CDR2: MNHNY, SVGAGI (reference sequence). The CDR3 is 13 residues long. The germline V and J ends were trimmed by 6 bases and 7 bases, with 16 bases remaining between them.

The CDR3 loop is CASSGGGVSNQPQHF. In DNA form, the CDR3 reads TGTGCCAGCAGTGGTGGAGGGGTCAGCAATCAGCCCCAGCATTTT. The chain recombines TRBV6-1 with TRBJ1-5; tentatively, D is TRBD1 (5 bases). Germline V gene lookup returns CDR1 MNHNS and CDR2 SASEGT. The V end lost 4 bases, the J end lost 1 base, and 11 bases lay between the germline ends. The CDR3 is 15 amino acids.

The chain couples TRBV15 to TRBJ1-5, with D unresolved. CDR1 and CDR2 from the germline V gene are LNHNV and YYDKDF (reference sequence). Between the trimmed V and J ends, which lost 5 bases and 6 bases, there was a span of 11 bases. This CDR3 region has 13 residues. CDR3 DNA sequence: TGTGCCACCAGCCCCCAGATGGGTCAGCCCCAGCATTTT. This translates into CATSPQMGQPQHF.

This clone showed up just once. The rearrangement joins TRBV5-6 to TRBJ2-7, with D possibly being TRBD1 or TRBD2 (6 bases each). CDR3 length: 13 amino acids. From germline, CDR1 is SGHDT and CDR2 YYEEEE. The V end was cut by 9 bases, the J end by 5 bases, with 18 bases between. CDR3 loop: CATTWGAGNEQYF. CDR3 DNA sequence: TGTGCCACCACATGGGGGGCAGGGAACGAGCAGTACTTC.

This chain joins TRBV19 and TRBJ1-5; D unclear. Germline V lookup: CDR1 LNHDA, CDR2 SQIVND (reference sequence). This CDR3 has 14 amino acids. Trimming took off 1 base at V and 6 bases at J, with 10 bases between the two ends. This chain's CDR3 is CASSIVSGSQPQHF. DNA for the CDR3: TGTGCCAGTAGTATAGTGTCGGGCAGTCAGCCCCAGCATTTT.

The J gene is TRBJ2-7, the V gene TRBV28; no definite D call. Germline lookup yields CDR1 MDHEN and CDR2 SYDVKM. V lost 2 bases to trimming and J lost 4 bases, with 3 bases between them. This CDR3 is built from 11 residues. In DNA, the CDR3 is TGTGCCAGCAGTTTAGAGTACGAGCAGTACTTC. As protein: CASSLEYEQYF.

This clone has just one count. This sequence joins TRBV20-1 and TRBJ2-1; D is undetermined. Trimming shortened V by 3 bases and J by 3 bases, and 3 bases separated the two germline ends. In germline, CDR1 is DFQATT, CDR2 SNEGSKA (reference sequence). The CDR3 runs 11 residues. DNA for the CDR3: TGCAGTGCTAGTTTCTACAATGAGCAGTTCTTC. Protein: CSASFYNEQFF.

This rearrangement joins TRBV2 to TRBJ2-5, with TRBD2 matching over 9 bases. Trimming took 4 bases from V and 2 from J; bases not matched to a gene: 11. This CDR3 contains 17 residues. Germline V gene lookup returns CDR1 SNHLY and CDR2 FYNNEI. The CDR3 sequence: CASSARLASGVQETQYF. CDR3 coding DNA: TGTGCCAGCAGTGCCCGGTTGGCTAGCGGGGTACAAGAGACCCAGTACTTC.

V usage is TRBV6-1 and J usage is TRBJ1-4, with 8 bases that match TRBD1. After removal of 7 bases from V and 5 bases from J, the junction contained 6 bases not matched to a gene. The CDR3 loop spans 14 amino acids. Per the germline V gene, CDR1 is MNHNS and CDR2 is SASEGT. CDR3 in DNA: TGTGCCAGCAACGACAGGGGCCCGAATGAAAAACTGTTTTTT. It yields the protein CASNDRGPNEKLFF.

This sequence joins TRBV19 and TRBJ2-2; TRBD1 agrees at 8 bases. The CDR3 is 16 residues long. Germline V gene data show CDR1 as LNHDA and CDR2 as SQIVND (reference sequence). J was trimmed by 2 bases and V by 7 bases; bases with no gene match: 9. CDR3 protein: CASISTGGRNTGELFF. The CDR3 DNA sequence: TGTGCCAGTATTAGCACAGGGGGAAGAAACACCGGGGAGCTGTTTTTT.

The chain couples TRBV6-5 to TRBJ2-5; 11 bases line up with TRBD2. In germline, CDR1 is MNHEY, CDR2 SVGAGI. V shed 5 bases and J 4 bases; nucleotides not matched to a gene: 6. This CDR3 comprises 15 residues. CDR3 amino acids: CASSRWTSGSETQYF. CDR3 nucleotide sequence: TGTGCCAGCAGTCGTTGGACTAGCGGGTCAGAGACCCAGTACTTC.

The chain joins TRBV6-6 to TRBJ1-1; 7 bases agree with TRBD1. Germline trimming cut 6 bases from V and 5 bases from J; bases unmatched to any gene: 3. CDR3 length: 12 amino acids. Germline V gene data show CDR1 as MNHNY and CDR2 as SVGAGI (reference sequence). CDR3 protein: CASSLTGTEAFF. CDR3 bases: TGTGCCAGCAGCTTGACAGGGACTGAAGCTTTCTTT.

The chain is built from TRBV7-9 and TRBJ2-7, with unresolved D. There are 15 residues in the CDR3. Germline CDR1 is SEHNR and CDR2 is FQNEAQ (reference sequence). V lost 4 bases and J 1 base, leaving 14 bases between the germline ends. The chain's CDR3 is CASSSDLSRSYEQYF. The CDR3 nucleotides read TGTGCCAGCAGCTCTGACCTGTCCAGATCCTACGAGCAGTACTTC.

The chain carries TRBV5-3 and TRBJ2-7; 7 bases match TRBD2. TRBV5-3 is identified as an open reading frame with a role that is uncertain. The ends lost 7 bases at V and 7 bases at J; junction bases unmatched: 14. CDR3 size: 14 residues. The DNA of the CDR3 is TGTGCCAGAGGACCTAACAGACTGGGAGGGGAGCAGTACTTC. It specifies CARGPNRLGGEQYF.

The genes are TRBV30 and TRBJ2-2, with D possibly matching TRBD1 (6 bases). V lost 0 bases and J lost 6, with 20 bases in between. Germline CDR1 and CDR2: GTSNPN and SVGIG (reference sequence). This CDR3 spans 17 amino acids. The DNA of the CDR3 is TGTGCCTGGAGTGTAGGTCCGGGACAAAGGACCGCCGGGGAGCTGTTTTTT. This encodes CAWSVGPGQRTAGELFF.

The J gene is TRBJ2-2, the V gene TRBV12-5; either TRBD1 or TRBD2 may supply D (5 bases each). Germline V gene sequence: CDR1 LGHNT, CDR2 FRNRAP. This CDR3 has 20 amino acids. Trimming took 0 bases from V and 2 from J, leaving 22 bases between them. The CDR3 loop reads CASGLVASSGTPINTGELFF. CDR3 coding DNA: TGTGCTAGTGGTTTGGTAGCCTCATCCGGGACGCCGATAAACACCGGGGAGCTGTTTTTT.

V gene TRBV12-5 combines with J gene TRBJ2-3; TRBD1 matches at 12 bases. This CDR3 contains 15 residues. Looked up from germline, CDR1 is LGHNT and CDR2 is FRNRAP. Trimming at V came to 4 bases and at J to 3 bases, leaving 2 bases not matched to a gene. The CDR3 protein is CASGSGQGATDTQYF. CDR3 bases: TGTGCTAGTGGTTCGGGACAGGGGGCGACAGATACGCAGTATTTT.

The chain links TRBV6-5 to TRBJ1-1; no clear D. The V end lost 7 bases, the J end lost 0 bases, and 12 bases lay between the germline ends. The CDR3 has 14 amino acids. CDR1 MNHEY and CDR2 SVGAGI come from the germline V gene. DNA of the CDR3: TGTGCCAGCACCCCGGACTCCCTGAACACTGAAGCTTTCTTT. The encoded protein is CASTPDSLNTEAFF.

This chain links TRBV6-1 with TRBJ2-2, with D perhaps matching TRBD1 (5 bases). CDR3 length equals 15 residues. The germline CDR1 and CDR2 sequences are MNHNS and SASEGT. V was clipped by 5 bases and J by 7 bases, with 17 bases between them. DNA for the CDR3: TGTGCCAGCAGTCTTAGGACACAGGCAGGCGGGGAGCTGTTTTTT. Encoded protein: CASSLRTQAGGELFF.

The chain recombines TRBV25-1 with TRBJ2-4; 7 bases match TRBD1. V lost 4 bases, J lost 0 bases, and 3 bases stayed unmatched. CDR1 MGHDK and CDR2 SYGVNS come from the germline V gene. CDR3 length: 15 amino acids. CDR3 sequence: CASSGDSLAKNIQYF. The CDR3 DNA reads as TGTGCCAGCAGTGGGGACAGTCTAGCCAAAAACATTCAGTACTTC.

V is TRBV7-9 and J is TRBJ1-3; the match to TRBD1 covers 8 bases. Germline V gene sequence: CDR1 SEHNR, CDR2 FQNEAQ (reference sequence). The CDR3 runs 13 residues. Losses at the gene ends were 11 bases for V and 6 bases for J; bases not matched to a gene: 9. CDR3 in DNA: TGTGCCTGCGGACAGGGAAGCGAAAACACCATATATTTT. As protein: CACGQGSENTIYF.

This chain connects TRBV6-6 to TRBJ1-2; 7 positions match TRBD1. Germline trimming cut 4 bases from V and 0 bases from J; bases unmatched to any gene: 5. Germline V lookup: CDR1 MNHNY, CDR2 SVGAGI (reference sequence). CDR3 length equals 15 residues. The CDR3 DNA reads as TGTGCCAGCAGTTTCAACAGGGGAGCTAACTATGGCTACACCTTC. Its protein is CASSFNRGANYGYTF.

This clone has a single count. This chain links TRBV30 with TRBJ2-2; TRBD1 might be the D (5 bases). From germline, CDR1 is GTSNPN and CDR2 SVGIG (reference sequence). This CDR3 contains 16 residues. Trimming took off 2 bases at V and 0 bases at J, with 13 bases between the two ends. Here the CDR3 reads CAWSPHLDTNTGELFF. The CDR3 region has the DNA TGTGCCTGGAGTCCCCACCTGGACACGAACACCGGGGAGCTGTTTTTT. The entire variable domain, with the rest obtained from reference TRBV30 and TRBJ2-2, is as follows: SQTIHQWPATLVQPVGSPLSLECTVEGTSNPNLYWYRQAAGRGLQLLFYSVGIGQISSEVPQNLSASRPQDRQFILSSKKLLLSDSGFYLCAWSPHLDTNTGELFFGEGSRLTVL.

The rearrangement uses TRBV5-1 and TRBJ2-2, with 11 bases identical to TRBD2. V lost 4 bases and J lost 6; bases outside the gene matches: 5. Germline lookup yields CDR1 SGHRS and CDR2 YFSETQ. CDR3 length: 15 amino acids. The DNA for the CDR3 is TGCGCCAGCAGCCCTAGCGGGAGGTCGGCCGGGGAGCTGTTTTTT. Translating it yields CASSPSGRSAGELFF. Using reference TRBV5-1 and TRBJ2-2 for the parts outside the CDR3, the full variable domain is KAGVTQTPRYLIKTRGQQVTLSCSPISGHRSVSWYQQTPGQGLQFLFEYFSETQRNKGNFPGRFSGRQFSNSRSEMNVSTLELGDSALYLCASSPSGRSAGELFFGEGSRLTVL.

This clone was counted a few times. The chain is built from TRBV30 and TRBJ1-1; D call uncertain. The germline gives CDR1 GTSNPN, CDR2 SVGIG (reference sequence). The germline V and J ends were trimmed by 3 bases and 0 bases, with 8 bases remaining between them. The CDR3 totals 13 residues. CDR3 in DNA: TGTGCCTGGAGGAAACAGCTGAACACTGAAGCTTTCTTT. This codes for CAWRKQLNTEAFF.

This clone was seen only a few times. The rearrangement uses TRBV6-5 and TRBJ1-2; a possible D gene is TRBD1 (5 bases). Trimming removed 11 bases at V and 0 bases at J, with 10 bases between. Germline V gene sequence: CDR1 MNHEY, CDR2 SVGAGI. This CDR3 is built from 12 residues. CDR3 amino acids: CAVGGANYGYTF. The DNA for the CDR3 is TGTGCCGTTGGGGGAGCTAACTATGGCTACACCTTC.

This clone was seen only a few times. V gene TRBV18 combines with J gene TRBJ2-2; TRBD1 matches at 7 bases. J gave up 2 bases and V 1 base, and 4 bases lay outside the gene matches. Germline CDR1 is KGHSH and CDR2 is LQKENI. CDR3 size: 16 residues. The CDR3 region is CASSPQGAPNTGELFF. For the CDR3, the DNA is TGTGCCAGCTCACCACAGGGGGCGCCCAACACCGGGGAGCTGTTTTTT.

The CDR3, as DNA: TGCGCCAGCAGCCAAGGGACAGGGGGAAGCGAGCAGTACTTC. This encodes CASSQGTGGSEQYF. The V call is TRBV10-1, the J call TRBJ2-7; 11 bases align to TRBD1. The V gene end was trimmed by 6 bases and the J gene end by 6 bases; junction bases not matched to a gene: 7. This CDR3 has 14 amino acids. Germline loops: CDR1 WNHNN, CDR2 SYGVQD (reference sequence).

The V gene is TRBV7-8, the J gene TRBJ2-5; D gene uncertain. Trimming left V 8 bases short and J 1 base short, with 14 bases between. CDR1 is SGHVS, CDR2 FQNEAQ, per germline. This CDR3 is built from 14 residues. CDR3 nucleotide sequence: TGTGCCAGCCGTCCCCGGCCGGGCCAAGAGACCCAGTACTTC. This sequence encodes CASRPRPGQETQYF. The full variable domain, rest sourced from reference TRBV7-8 and TRBJ2-5, is GAGVSQSPRYKVAKRGQDVALRCDPISGHVSLFWYQQALGQGPEFLTYFQNEAQLDKSGLPSDRFFAERPEGSVSTLKIQRTQQEDSAVYLCASRPRPGQETQYFGPGTRLLVL.

The CDR3 region is CASSYTTGEQYF. CDR3 in DNA: TGTGCCAGCAGTTACACGACAGGGGAGCAGTACTTC. The chain has TRBV6-5 and TRBJ2-7; 7 nucleotides align to TRBD1. V was pared by 2 bases and J by 7 bases, with 2 bases of the junction left unmatched. The CDR3 is 12 residues long. Germline V gene lookup returns CDR1 MNHEY and CDR2 SVGAGI.